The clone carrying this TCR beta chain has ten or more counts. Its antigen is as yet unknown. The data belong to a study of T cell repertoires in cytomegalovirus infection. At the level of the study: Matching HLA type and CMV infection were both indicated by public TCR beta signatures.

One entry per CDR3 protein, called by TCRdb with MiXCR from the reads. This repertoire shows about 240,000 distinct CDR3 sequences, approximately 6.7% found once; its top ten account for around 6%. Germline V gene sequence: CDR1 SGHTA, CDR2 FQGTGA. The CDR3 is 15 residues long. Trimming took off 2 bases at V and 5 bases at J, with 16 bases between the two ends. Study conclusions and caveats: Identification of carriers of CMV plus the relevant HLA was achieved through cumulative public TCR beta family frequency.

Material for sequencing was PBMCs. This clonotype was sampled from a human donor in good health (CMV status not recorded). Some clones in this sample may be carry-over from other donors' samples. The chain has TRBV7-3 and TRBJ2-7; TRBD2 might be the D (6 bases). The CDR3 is CASSLRRGGSHEQYF. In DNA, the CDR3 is TGTGCCAGCAGCTTACGGCGGGGAGGCAGCCACGAGCAGTACTTC.